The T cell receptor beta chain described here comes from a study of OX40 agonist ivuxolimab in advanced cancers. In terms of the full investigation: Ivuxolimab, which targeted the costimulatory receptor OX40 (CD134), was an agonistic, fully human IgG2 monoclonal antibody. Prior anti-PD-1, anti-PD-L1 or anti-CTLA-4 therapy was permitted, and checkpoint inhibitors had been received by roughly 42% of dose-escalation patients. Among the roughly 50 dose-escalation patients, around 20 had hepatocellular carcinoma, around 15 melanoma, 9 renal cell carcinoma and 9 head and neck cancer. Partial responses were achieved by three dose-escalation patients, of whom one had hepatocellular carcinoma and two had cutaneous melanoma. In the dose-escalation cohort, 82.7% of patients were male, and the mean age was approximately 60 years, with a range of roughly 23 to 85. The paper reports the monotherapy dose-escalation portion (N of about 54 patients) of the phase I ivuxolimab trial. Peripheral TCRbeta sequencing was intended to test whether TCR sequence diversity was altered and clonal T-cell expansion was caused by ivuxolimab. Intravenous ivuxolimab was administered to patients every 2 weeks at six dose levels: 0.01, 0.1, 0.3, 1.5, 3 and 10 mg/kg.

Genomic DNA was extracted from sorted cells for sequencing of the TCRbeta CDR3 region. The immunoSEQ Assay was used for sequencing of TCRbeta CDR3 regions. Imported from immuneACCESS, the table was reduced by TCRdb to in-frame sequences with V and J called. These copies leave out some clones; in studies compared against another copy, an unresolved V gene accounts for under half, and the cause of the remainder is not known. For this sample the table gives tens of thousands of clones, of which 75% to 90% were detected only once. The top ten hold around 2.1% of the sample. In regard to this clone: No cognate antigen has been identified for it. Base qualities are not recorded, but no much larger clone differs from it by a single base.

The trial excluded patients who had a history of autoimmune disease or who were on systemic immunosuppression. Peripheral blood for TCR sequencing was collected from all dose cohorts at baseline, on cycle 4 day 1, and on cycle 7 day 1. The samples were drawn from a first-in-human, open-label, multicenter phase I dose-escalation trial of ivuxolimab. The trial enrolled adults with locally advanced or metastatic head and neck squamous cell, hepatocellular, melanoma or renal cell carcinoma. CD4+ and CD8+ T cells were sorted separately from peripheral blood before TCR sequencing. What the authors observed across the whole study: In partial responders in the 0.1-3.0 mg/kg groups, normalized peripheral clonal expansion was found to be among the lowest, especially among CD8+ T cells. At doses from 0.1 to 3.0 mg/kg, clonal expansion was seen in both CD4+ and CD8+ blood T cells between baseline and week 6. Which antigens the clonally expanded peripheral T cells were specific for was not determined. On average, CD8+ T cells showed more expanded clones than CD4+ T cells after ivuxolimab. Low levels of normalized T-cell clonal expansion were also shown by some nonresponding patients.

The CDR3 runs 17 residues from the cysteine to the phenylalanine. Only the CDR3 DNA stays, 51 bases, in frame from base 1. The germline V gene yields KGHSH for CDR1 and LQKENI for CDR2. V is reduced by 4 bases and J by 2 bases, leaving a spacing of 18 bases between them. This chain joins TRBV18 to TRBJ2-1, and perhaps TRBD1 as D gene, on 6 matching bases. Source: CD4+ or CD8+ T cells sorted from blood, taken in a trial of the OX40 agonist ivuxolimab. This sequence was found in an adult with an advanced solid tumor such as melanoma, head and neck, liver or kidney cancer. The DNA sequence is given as TGTGCCAGCTCACTTGGGCCGACAGGCCAAACCTACAATGAGCAGTTCTTC. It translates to CASSLGPTGQTYNEQFF.